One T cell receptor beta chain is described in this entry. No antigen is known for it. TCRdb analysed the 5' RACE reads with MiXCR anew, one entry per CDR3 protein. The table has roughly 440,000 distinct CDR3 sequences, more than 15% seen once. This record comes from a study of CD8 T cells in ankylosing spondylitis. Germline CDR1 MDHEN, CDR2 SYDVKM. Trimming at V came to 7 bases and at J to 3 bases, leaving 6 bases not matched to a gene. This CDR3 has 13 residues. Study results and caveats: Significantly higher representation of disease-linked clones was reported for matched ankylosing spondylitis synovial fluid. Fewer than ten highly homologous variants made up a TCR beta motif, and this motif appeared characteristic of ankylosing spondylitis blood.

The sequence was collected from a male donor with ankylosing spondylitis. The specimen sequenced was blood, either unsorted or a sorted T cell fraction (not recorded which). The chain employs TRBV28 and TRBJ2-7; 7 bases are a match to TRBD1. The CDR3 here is CASIGTDIYEQYF. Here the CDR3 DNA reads TGTGCCAGCATTGGGACAGACATCTACGAGCAGTACTTC.